Below are 13 T cell receptor beta chains sequenced from a single sample in a study of patients and donors after allogeneic stem cell transplantation. TCRdb re-called the RT-PCR reads with MiXCR, one entry per CDR3 protein. The table lists 390,000 or so distinct CDR3 sequences, 16% of them singletons. The source material was blood, either unsorted or a sorted T cell fraction (not recorded which). The source is a human donor who was either an allogeneic HSCT recipient or a stem cell or donor lymphocyte infusion donor (not recorded which). It is not recorded whose cells these are; they may come from a transplant donor.

The table lists this clonotype with a few counts. The chain is built from TRBV4-3 and TRBJ2-1, with 8 bases that match TRBD2. The CDR3 covers 15 residues. The germline CDR1 and CDR2 sequences are LGHNA and YSLEER. V shed 1 base and J 12 bases; nucleotides not matched to a gene: 11. The CDR3 sequence is CASSQGRGAPFRQFF. In DNA form, the CDR3 reads TGCGCCAGCAGCCAAGGGCGGGGGGCCCCATTTAGGCAGTTCTTC.

This clonotype was detected many times. The gene calls are TRBV18 and TRBJ2-1; D is unresolved. The CDR3 runs 11 residues. V was shortened by 6 bases and J by 6 bases, with 6 bases between the two germline ends. Germline CDR1 KGHSH, CDR2 LQKENI. For the CDR3, the DNA is TGTGCCAGCTCCGGGCGCAATGAGCAGTTCTTC. Amino acid sequence: CASSGRNEQFF.

This clonotype was recorded a few times. V gene TRBV11-1 combines with J gene TRBJ2-2, with 7 bases identical to TRBD2. The CDR3 is made up of 19 amino acids. CDR1 is SGHAT, CDR2 FQDESV, per germline (reference sequence). With V trimmed by 7 bases and J by 3 bases, 20 bases remained unmatched. CDR3 sequence (DNA): TGTGCCAGCACCCAGGCCCTAATCACCAGCGGGGCCTACACCGGGGAGCTGTTTTTT. Amino acids: CASTQALITSGAYTGELFF.

The V and J genes are TRBV2 and TRBJ1-5; tentatively, D is TRBD1 (6 bases). This CDR3 comprises 15 residues. With 2 bases removed from V and 2 bases from J, the gap between germline ends came to 10 bases. Germline V gives CDR1 SNHLY, CDR2 FYNNEI. The CDR3: CASSEWGQGNQPQHF. CDR3 bases: TGTGCCAGCAGTGAATGGGGGCAGGGCAATCAGCCCCAGCATTTT.

This chain uses TRBV5-1 with TRBJ2-1; D gene ambiguous. Trimming took 0 bases from V and 8 from J, leaving 21 bases between them. Germline loops: CDR1 SGHRS, CDR2 YFSETQ. The CDR3 covers 17 residues. The CDR3 reads CASSLAPAARRNDEQFF. CDR3 nucleotides: TGCGCCAGCAGCTTGGCCCCCGCGGCTAGACGAAACGATGAGCAGTTCTTC.

The chain recombines TRBV28 with TRBJ1-4; the D gene is possibly TRBD1 (5 bases). Germline lookup yields CDR1 MDHEN and CDR2 SYDVKM. This CDR3 has 17 amino acids. Deletions cut 5 bases from V and 5 bases from J, with 21 bases between. The CDR3 DNA is TGTGCCAGCAGTCCACCCGGGGTGTGGGGGGGGAATGAAAAACTGTTTTTT. Translated, it gives CASSPPGVWGGNEKLFF.

In its sample, this clonotype was seen many times. The J gene is TRBJ2-2, the V gene TRBV12-3 or TRBV12-4; D tentatively fits TRBD1 or TRBD2 (5 bases each). This CDR3 is 16 amino acids long. Trimming shortened V by 1 base and J by 4 bases, and 13 bases separated the two germline ends. The CDR3 sequence is CASSLENPGATGELFF. The CDR3 region has the DNA TGTGCCAGCAGTTTAGAGAACCCCGGGGCCACCGGGGAGCTGTTTTTT.

The chain links TRBV12-3 or TRBV12-4 to TRBJ2-5; possible D gene TRBD1, 8 bases. The CDR3 is 15 residues long. The V gene lost 6 bases and the J gene lost 2 bases, with 16 bases spanning the gap. In nucleotides, the CDR3 is TGTGCCAGCAGCAGGGGGGGGACAGGTCAAGAGACCCAGTACTTC. Translated, it gives CASSRGGTGQETQYF.

This clonotype has a handful of counts. J is TRBJ2-7 and V is TRBV12-3 or TRBV12-4, with D possibly being TRBD2 (5 bases). V gave up 2 bases and J gave up 3 bases, with 17 bases separating them. The CDR3 spans 16 residues. Written as DNA, the CDR3 is TGTGCCAGCAGTTTAAGCCGACTTCTAGGAGGCTACGAGCAGTACTTC. This encodes CASSLSRLLGGYEQYF.

This clonotype was seen a few times. The J gene is TRBJ1-2, the V gene TRBV29-1; a weak D match, TRBD1 (6 bases). Trimming removed 6 bases at V and 2 bases at J, with 13 bases between. Germline V CDR1 and CDR2: SQVTM, ANQGSEA. This CDR3 has 13 residues. The CDR3 DNA reads TGCAGCGTGGTGGAAAGGGGGAACTATGGCTACACCTTC. Amino acids: CSVVERGNYGYTF.

The chain is built from TRBV5-6 and TRBJ1-3, with TRBD1 matching over 9 bases. The V and J ends lost 3 bases and 2 bases, in that order; junction bases with no gene match: 9. CDR1 is SGHDT and CDR2 is YYEEEE in the germline V gene. The CDR3 is 17 residues long. CDR3 in amino acids: CASSSWGQGMAGNTIYF. Written as DNA, the CDR3 is TGTGCCAGCAGCTCATGGGGACAGGGAATGGCTGGAAACACCATATATTTT. The variable domain in full, completed from reference TRBV5-6 and TRBJ1-3, reads DAGVTQSPTHLIKTRGQQVTLRCSPKSGHDTVSWYQQALGQGPQFIFQYYEEEERQRGNFPDRFSGHQFPNYSSELNVNALLLGDSALYLCASSSWGQGMAGNTIYFGEGSWLTVV.

This clonotype has just a few counts. The J gene is TRBJ2-2, the V gene TRBV2, with 10 positions matching TRBD2. The CDR3 runs 15 residues. Germline V gives CDR1 SNHLY, CDR2 FYNNEI. V lost 6 bases and J lost 6; bases outside the gene matches: 7. CDR3 nucleotide sequence: TGTGCCAGCAGCGTGAGCGGGAGGGCCGCCGGGGAGCTGTTTTTT. This codes for CASSVSGRAAGELFF.

The chain links TRBV6-2 or TRBV6-3 to TRBJ2-5; D ambiguous. Germline V gives CDR1 MNHEY, CDR2 SVGEGT. This CDR3 spans 14 amino acids. Trimming removed 6 bases from V and 1 base from J, with 12 bases in between. The CDR3 region has the DNA TGTGCCAGCAGACCAAGGGCTACCCAAGAGACCCAGTACTTC. Its protein is CASRPRATQETQYF.